This T cell receptor (beta chain) comes out of a study of Graves' ophthalmopathy and Graves' hyperthyroidism. Turning to the study itself: Peripheral blood was collected at initial diagnosis, before any treatment.

TCR beta CDR3 amplification used RNA transcripts. A first-round RT-PCR used HTBI primers, followed by a second-round multiplex PCR. From the multiplex PCR reads, TCRdb called clonotypes with MiXCR, one entry per CDR3 protein. The data show 45,000 to 60,000 distinct CDR3 sequences, with about half seen just once and about 4.9% held by the top ten. CDR1 and CDR2 from the germline V gene are ENHRY and SYGVKD. The V and J ends lost 1 base and 0 bases, in that order; junction bases with no gene match: 5. The CDR3 sequence is 17 residues long. This clonotype was observed at least ten times. Sample: peripheral blood. The receptor comes from an adult woman with Graves' ophthalmopathy. This chain connects TRBV10-3 to TRBJ2-3; 9 nucleotides line up with TRBD1. The CDR3 DNA reads TGTGCCATCAGTGAGTTTGGGACAGGGACTAGCACAGATACGCAGTATTTT. It yields the protein CAISEFGTGTSTDTQYF.